The sequence of this TCR beta chain was determined in a study of blood T cell repertoires in COVID-19. For the study at large: Spain, Italy and the United States supplied samples that represented acute and convalescent COVID-19.

The germline CDR1 and CDR2 sequences are MDHEN and SYDVKM. Unmatched junction bases numbered 8, after V lost 6 bases and J lost 7 bases. This CDR3 contains 14 residues. In the authors' workflow: The assay estimated nucleated cells by amplifying reference gene primers. Sequenced by immunoSEQ multiplex PCR; TCRdb stores in-frame clones only, minus some. V and J calls and clone size come straight from that table; D and trimming were deduced from the DNA. The table shows about 87,000 clones, with approximately 75% occurring only once. This clone showed up just a few times. Sequencing input: peripheral blood. This sequence was found in a woman in her forties or fifties with acute or convalescent COVID-19. The chain recombines TRBV28 with TRBJ1-4, with 7 bases identical to TRBD1. The CDR3 bases are TGTGCCAGCAGAGAGACAGGGCCTCTTGAAAAACTGTTTTTT. It is translated as CASRETGPLEKLFF.